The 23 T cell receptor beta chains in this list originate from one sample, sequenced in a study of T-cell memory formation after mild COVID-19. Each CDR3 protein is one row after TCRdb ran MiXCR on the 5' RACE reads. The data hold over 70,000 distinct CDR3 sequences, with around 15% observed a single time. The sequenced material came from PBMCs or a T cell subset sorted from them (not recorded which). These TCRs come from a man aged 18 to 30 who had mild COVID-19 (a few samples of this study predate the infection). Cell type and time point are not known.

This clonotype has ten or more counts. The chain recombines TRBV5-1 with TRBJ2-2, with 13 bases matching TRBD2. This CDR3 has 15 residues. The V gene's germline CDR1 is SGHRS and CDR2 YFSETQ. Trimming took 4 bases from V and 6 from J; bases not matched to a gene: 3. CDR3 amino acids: CASSPTSGGAGELFF. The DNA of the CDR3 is TGCGCCAGCAGCCCAACTAGCGGGGGGGCCGGGGAGCTGTTTTTT.

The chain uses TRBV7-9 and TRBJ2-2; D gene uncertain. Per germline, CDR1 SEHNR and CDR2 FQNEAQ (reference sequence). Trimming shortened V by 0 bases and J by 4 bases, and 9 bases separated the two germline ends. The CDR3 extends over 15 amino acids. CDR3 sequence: CASSLAQGFTGELFF. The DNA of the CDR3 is TGTGCCAGCAGCTTAGCGCAAGGGTTCACCGGGGAGCTGTTTTTT. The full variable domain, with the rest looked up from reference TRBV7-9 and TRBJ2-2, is DTGVSQNPRHKITKRGQNVTFRCDPISEHNRLYWYRQTLGQGPEFLTYFQNEAQLEKSRLLSDRFSAERPKGSFSTLEIQRTEQGDSAMYLCASSLAQGFTGELFFGEGSRLTVL.

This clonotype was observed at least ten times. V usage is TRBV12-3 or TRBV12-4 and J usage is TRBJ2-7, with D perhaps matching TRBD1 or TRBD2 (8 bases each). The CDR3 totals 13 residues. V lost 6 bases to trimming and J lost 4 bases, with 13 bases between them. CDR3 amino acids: CASSGGDRYEQYF. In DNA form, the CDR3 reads TGTGCCAGCAGCGGGGGGGACAGGTACGAGCAGTACTTC.

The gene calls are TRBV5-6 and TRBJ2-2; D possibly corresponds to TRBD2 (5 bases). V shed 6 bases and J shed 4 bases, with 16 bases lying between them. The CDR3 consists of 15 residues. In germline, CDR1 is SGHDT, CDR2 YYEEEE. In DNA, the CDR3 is TGTGCCAGCAACTCGGGGAGCAGTAGCACCGGGGAGCTGTTTTTT. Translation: CASNSGSSSTGELFF.

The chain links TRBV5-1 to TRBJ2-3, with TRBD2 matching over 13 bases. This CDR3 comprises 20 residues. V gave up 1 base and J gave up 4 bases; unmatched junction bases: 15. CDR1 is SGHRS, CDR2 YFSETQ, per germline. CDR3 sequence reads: CASSLLSLAGGHSQADTQYF. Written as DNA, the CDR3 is TGCGCCAGCAGCTTGCTCTCACTAGCGGGGGGGCACAGTCAGGCAGATACGCAGTATTTT.

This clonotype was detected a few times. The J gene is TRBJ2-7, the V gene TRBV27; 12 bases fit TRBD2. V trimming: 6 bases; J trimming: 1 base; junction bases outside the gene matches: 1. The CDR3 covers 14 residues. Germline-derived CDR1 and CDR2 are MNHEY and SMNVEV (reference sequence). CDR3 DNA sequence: TGTGCCAGCAGACTAGCGGGGGGATCCTACGAGCAGTACGTC. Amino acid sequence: CASRLAGGSYEQYV.

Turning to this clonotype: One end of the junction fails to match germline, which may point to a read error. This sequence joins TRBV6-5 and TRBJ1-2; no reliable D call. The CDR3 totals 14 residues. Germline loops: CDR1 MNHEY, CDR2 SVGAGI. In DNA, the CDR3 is TGTGCCAGCAGTCCGACCGGGAGGCTCCATGGCGACACCTTC. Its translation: CASSPTGRLHGDTF.

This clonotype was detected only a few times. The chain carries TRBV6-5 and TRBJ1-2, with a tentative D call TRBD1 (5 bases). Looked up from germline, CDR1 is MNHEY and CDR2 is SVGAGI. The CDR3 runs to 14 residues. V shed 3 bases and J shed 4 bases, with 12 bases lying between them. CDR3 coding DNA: TGTGCCAGCAGTTATCGGGACCCCACCTATGGCTACACCTTC. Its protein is CASSYRDPTYGYTF.

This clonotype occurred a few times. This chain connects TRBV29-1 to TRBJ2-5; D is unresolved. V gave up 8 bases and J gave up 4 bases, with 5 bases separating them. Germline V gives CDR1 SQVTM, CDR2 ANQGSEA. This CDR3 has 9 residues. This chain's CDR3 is CSWGETQYF. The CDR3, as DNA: TGCAGCTGGGGAGAGACCCAGTACTTC.

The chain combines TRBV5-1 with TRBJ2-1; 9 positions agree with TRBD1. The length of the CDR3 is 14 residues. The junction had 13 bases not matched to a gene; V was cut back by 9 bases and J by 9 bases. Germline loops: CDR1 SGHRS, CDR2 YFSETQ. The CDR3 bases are TGCGCCACCACGAGCGGGACAGGGACGATTGAGCAGTTCTTC. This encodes CATTSGTGTIEQFF.

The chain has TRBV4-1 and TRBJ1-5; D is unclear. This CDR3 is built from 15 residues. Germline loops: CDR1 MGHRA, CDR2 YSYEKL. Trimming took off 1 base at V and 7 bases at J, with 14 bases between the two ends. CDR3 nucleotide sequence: TGCGCCAGCAGCCAAGGGGCAGGCGTCATCCAGCCCCAGCATTTT. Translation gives CASSQGAGVIQPQHF.

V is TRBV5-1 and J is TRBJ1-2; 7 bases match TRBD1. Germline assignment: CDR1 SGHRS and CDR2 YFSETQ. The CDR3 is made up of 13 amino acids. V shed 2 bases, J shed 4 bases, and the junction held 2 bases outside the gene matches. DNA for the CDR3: TGCGCCAGCAGCTTACGGGACAGCTATGGCTACACCTTC. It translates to CASSLRDSYGYTF. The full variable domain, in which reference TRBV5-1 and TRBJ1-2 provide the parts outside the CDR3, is KAGVTQTPRYLIKTRGQQVTLSCSPISGHRSVSWYQQTPGQGLQFLFEYFSETQRNKGNFPGRFSGRQFSNSRSEMNVSTLELGDSALYLCASSLRDSYGYTFGSGTRLTVV.

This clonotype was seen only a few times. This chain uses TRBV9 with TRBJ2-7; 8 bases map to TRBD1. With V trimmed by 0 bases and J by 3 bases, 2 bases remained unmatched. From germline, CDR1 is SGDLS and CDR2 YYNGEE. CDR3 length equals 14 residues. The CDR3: CASSVAGQGYEQYF. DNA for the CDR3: TGTGCCAGCAGCGTAGCAGGACAGGGCTACGAGCAGTACTTC. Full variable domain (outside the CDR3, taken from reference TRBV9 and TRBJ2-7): DSGVTQTPKHLITATGQRVTLRCSPRSGDLSVYWYQQSLDQGLQFLIQYYNGEERAKGNILERFSAQQFPDLHSELNLSSLELGDSALYFCASSVAGQGYEQYFGPGTRLTVT.

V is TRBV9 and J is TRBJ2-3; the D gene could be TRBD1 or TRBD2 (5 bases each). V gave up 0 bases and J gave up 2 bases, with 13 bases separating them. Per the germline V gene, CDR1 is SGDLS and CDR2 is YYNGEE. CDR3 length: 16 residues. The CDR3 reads CASSVEGEWVTDTQYF. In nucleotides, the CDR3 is TGTGCCAGCAGCGTAGAAGGGGAGTGGGTCACAGATACGCAGTATTTT.

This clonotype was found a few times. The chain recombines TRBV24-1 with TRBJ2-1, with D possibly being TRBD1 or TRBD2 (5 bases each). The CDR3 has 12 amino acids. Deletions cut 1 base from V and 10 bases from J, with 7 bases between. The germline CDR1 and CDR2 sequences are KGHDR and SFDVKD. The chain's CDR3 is CATSDFRGEQFF. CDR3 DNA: TGTGCCACCAGTGATTTTCGGGGCGAGCAGTTCTTC.

CDR3 sequence reads: CASSLSPGVSNQPQHF. CDR3 nucleotides: TGTGCCAGCAGCTTATCTCCAGGGGTGAGCAATCAGCCCCAGCATTTT. The chain couples TRBV7-2 to TRBJ1-5, with a tentative D call TRBD1 (6 bases). The V end lost 2 bases, the J end lost 1 base, and 12 bases lay between the germline ends. There are 16 residues in the CDR3. Germline lookup yields CDR1 SGHTA and CDR2 FQGNSA. Looking up the rest from reference TRBV7-2 and TRBJ1-5 gives the full variable domain: GAGVSQSPSNKVTEKGKDVELRCDPISGHTALYWYRQSLGQGLEFLIYFQGNSAPDKSGLPSDRFSAERTGGSVSTLTIQRTQQEDSAVYLCASSLSPGVSNQPQHFGDGTRLSIL.

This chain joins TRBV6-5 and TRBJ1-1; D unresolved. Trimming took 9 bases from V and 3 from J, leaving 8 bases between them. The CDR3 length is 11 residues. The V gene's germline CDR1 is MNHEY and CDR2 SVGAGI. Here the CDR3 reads CASCSYTEAFF. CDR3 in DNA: TGTGCCAGTTGCAGTTACACTGAAGCTTTCTTT.

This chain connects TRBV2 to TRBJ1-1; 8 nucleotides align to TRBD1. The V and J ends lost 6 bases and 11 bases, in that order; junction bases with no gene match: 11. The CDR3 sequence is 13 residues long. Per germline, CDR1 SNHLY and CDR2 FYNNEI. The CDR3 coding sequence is TGTGCCAGCAGAGACGGACAGGGCGGAAGTGCTTTCTTT. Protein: CASRDGQGGSAFF.

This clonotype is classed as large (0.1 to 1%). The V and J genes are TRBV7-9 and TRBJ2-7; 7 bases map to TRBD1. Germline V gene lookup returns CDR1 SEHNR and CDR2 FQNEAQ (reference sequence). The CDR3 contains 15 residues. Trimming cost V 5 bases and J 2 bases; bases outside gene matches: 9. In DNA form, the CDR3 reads TGTGCCAGCAGCGCACTCGACAGGGACACCTACGAGCAGTACTTC. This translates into CASSALDRDTYEQYF. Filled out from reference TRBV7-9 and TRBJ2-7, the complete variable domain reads DTGVSQNPRHKITKRGQNVTFRCDPISEHNRLYWYRQTLGQGPEFLTYFQNEAQLEKSRLLSDRFSAERPKGSFSTLEIQRTEQGDSAMYLCASSALDRDTYEQYFGPGTRLTVT.

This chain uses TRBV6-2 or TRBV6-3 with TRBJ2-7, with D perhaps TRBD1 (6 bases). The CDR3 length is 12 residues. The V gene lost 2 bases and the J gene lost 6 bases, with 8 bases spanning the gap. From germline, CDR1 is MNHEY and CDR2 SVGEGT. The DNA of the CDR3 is TGTGCCAGCAGTTACCCAGGGGCCGAGCAGTACTTC. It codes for CASSYPGAEQYF.

DNA for the CDR3: TGTGCCAGCAGTTATTCCCCTTTTGGGGGGGTAGGGGAGACCCAGTACTTC. It yields the protein CASSYSPFGGVGETQYF. The rearrangement joins TRBV6-5 to TRBJ2-5; TRBD2 agrees at 7 bases. The junction had 15 bases not matched to a gene; V was cut back by 3 bases and J by 5 bases. CDR1 MNHEY and CDR2 SVGAGI come from the germline V gene. This CDR3 is 17 amino acids long.

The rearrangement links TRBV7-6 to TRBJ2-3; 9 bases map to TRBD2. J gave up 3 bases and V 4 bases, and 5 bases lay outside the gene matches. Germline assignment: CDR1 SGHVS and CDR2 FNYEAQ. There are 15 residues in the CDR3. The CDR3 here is CASSSLSGGTDTQYF. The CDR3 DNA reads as TGTGCCAGCAGCTCCCTTAGCGGGGGTACAGATACGCAGTATTTT. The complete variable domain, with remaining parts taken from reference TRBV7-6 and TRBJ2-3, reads GAGVSQSPRYKVTKRGQDVALRCDPISGHVSLYWYRQALGQGPEFLTYFNYEAQQDKSGLPNDRFSAERPEGSISTLTIQRTEQRDSAMYRCASSSLSGGTDTQYFGPGTRLTVL.

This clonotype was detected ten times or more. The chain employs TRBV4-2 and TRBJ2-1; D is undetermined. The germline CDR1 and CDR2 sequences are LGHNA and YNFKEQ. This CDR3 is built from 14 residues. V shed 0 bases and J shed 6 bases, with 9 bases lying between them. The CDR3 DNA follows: TGTGCCAGCAGCCAAGATTCCCTTCTCAATGAGCAGTTCTTC. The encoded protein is CASSQDSLLNEQFF.